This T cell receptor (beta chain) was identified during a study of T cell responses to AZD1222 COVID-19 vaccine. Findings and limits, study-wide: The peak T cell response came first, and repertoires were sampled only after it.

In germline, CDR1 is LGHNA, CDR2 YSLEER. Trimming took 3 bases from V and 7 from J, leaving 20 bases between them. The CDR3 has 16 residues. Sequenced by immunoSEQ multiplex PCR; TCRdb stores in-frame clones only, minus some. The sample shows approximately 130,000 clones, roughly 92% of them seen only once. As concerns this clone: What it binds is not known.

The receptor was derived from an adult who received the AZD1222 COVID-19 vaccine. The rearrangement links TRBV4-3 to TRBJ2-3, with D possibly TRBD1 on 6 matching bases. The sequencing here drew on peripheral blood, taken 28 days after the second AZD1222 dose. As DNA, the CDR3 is TGCGCCAGCAGCCAGGCAAGGTCGCCAGGGGCATATACGCAGTATTTT. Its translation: CASSQARSPGAYTQYF.